The 7 T cell receptor beta chains listed next were all sequenced from one sample in a study of cytomegalovirus exposure and HLA in healthy donors. It was with 60 Vbeta and 13 Jbeta primers that the PCR ran. TCRdb keeps only in-frame clones here, not all; method: immunoSEQ multiplex PCR. The sample holds about 200,000 clones, approximately 78% seen once. Sequenced: PBMCs. Receptor source: a woman in her thirties or forties in good health and CMV-seronegative.

This clone has a handful of counts. This sequence joins TRBV30 and TRBJ2-7; D gene unclear. V gave up 2 bases and J gave up 3 bases, with 5 bases separating them. This CDR3 is 11 amino acids long. Looked up from germline, CDR1 is GTSNPN and CDR2 is SVGIG (reference sequence). The CDR3 nucleotides are TGTGCCTGGAGTTCGGTCTACGAGCAGTACTTC. Protein product: CAWSSVYEQYF.

J is TRBJ1-2 and V is TRBV10-1; the D is unclear. Germline assignment: CDR1 WNHNN and CDR2 SYGVQD (reference sequence). Trimming removed 4 bases at V and 4 bases at J, with 22 bases between. The CDR3 totals 17 residues. The CDR3: CASSAPPKLAVCYGYTF. CDR3 sequence (DNA): TGCGCCAGCAGTGCCCCCCCTAAGCTCGCGGTTTGCTATGGCTACACCTTC.

The V and J genes are TRBV5-5 and TRBJ1-2; TRBD1 is a possible D gene (5 bases). The CDR3 spans 18 residues. V was clipped by 5 bases and J by 4 bases, with 27 bases between them. From germline, CDR1 is SGHKS and CDR2 YYEKEE (reference sequence). CDR3 DNA sequence: TGTGCCAGCAGGGACAAAGTGGGGCTCCGGGGGGAGAGCTATGGCTACACCTTC. It yields the protein CASRDKVGLRGESYGYTF.

The chain uses TRBV28 and TRBJ2-1; 7 bases match TRBD2. The CDR3 has 19 residues. From germline, CDR1 is MDHEN and CDR2 SYDVKM. V lost 2 bases and J lost 1; bases outside the gene matches: 14. The CDR3 loop reads CASSLGSSGLIFSYNEQFF. The CDR3 nucleotides read TGTGCCAGCAGTTTAGGTTCTAGCGGCCTCATTTTTTCCTACAATGAGCAGTTCTTC.

This clone appeared a few times. The chain is built from TRBV5-8 and TRBJ2-7; 7 nucleotides agree with TRBD2. V lost 0 bases, J lost 4 bases, and 7 bases stayed unmatched. The V gene's germline CDR1 is SGHTS and CDR2 YDEGEE. The CDR3 is made up of 15 amino acids. The CDR3 protein is CASSLEEGGAYEQYF. The DNA for the CDR3 is TGTGCCAGCAGCTTGGAGGAGGGAGGGGCGTACGAGCAGTACTTC.

The count of this clone is one. The rearrangement uses TRBV14 and TRBJ1-2, with D perhaps TRBD1 (6 bases). Trimming took off 1 base at V and 4 bases at J, with 10 bases between the two ends. The CDR3 has 14 amino acids. CDR1 SGHDN and CDR2 FVKESK come from the germline V gene. CDR3 in DNA: TGTGCCAGCAGCCAAGTCAGGGGCGGCTATGGCTACACCTTC. Encoded protein: CASSQVRGGYGYTF.

The genes are TRBV29-1 and TRBJ1-4, with a possible D match to TRBD1 (5 bases). CDR3 length equals 14 residues. The V end was cut by 5 bases, the J end by 7 bases, with 17 bases between. CDR1 SQVTM and CDR2 ANQGSEA come from the germline V gene. In DNA form, the CDR3 reads TGCAGCGTTTCAGGGACTATCGTCGGTGAAAAACTGTTTTTT. It specifies CSVSGTIVGEKLFF.